This record concerns one T cell receptor (beta chain) sequence. Its antigen is not identified. This sample is part of a study of cytomegalovirus exposure and HLA in healthy donors. Overall study results and limits: A later analysis found common viral pathogens apparently linked to several of the most significant clusters. An analysis done earlier found most TCR beta V segments productive about 87% or about 30% of the time. Rates of TCR association differed by HLA locus in a later analysis, with DRB1 highest and HLA-C lowest.

Trimming cost V 0 bases and J 2 bases; bases outside gene matches: 2. This CDR3 comprises 15 residues. The germline V gene encodes CDR1 SGHRS and CDR2 YFSETQ. PCR employed 60 Vbeta and 13 Jbeta primers. Sequencing was performed with immunoSEQ multiplex PCR; in TCRdb, only in-frame clones are kept and a portion is missing. This repertoire shows over 110,000 clones, over 65% found once; its top ten account for around 2.4%. The V gene is TRBV5-1, the J gene TRBJ2-5, with TRBD2 matching over 9 bases. The source of this sequence is a male donor in good health and CMV-seronegative. Sequencing input: PBMCs. The CDR3 here is CASSLVTSGQETQYF. The CDR3 region has the DNA TGCGCCAGCAGCTTGGTGACTAGCGGACAAGAGACCCAGTACTTC.